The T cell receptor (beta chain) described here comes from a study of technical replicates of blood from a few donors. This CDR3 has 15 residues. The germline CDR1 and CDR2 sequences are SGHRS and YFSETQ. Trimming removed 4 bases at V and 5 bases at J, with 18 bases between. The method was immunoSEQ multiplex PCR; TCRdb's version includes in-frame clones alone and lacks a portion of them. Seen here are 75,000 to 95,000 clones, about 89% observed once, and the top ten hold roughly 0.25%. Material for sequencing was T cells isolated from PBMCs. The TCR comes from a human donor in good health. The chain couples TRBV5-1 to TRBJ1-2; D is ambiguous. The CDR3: CASSVMGMNGYGYTF. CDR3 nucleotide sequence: TGCGCCAGCAGCGTAATGGGCATGAATGGGTATGGCTACACCTTC.